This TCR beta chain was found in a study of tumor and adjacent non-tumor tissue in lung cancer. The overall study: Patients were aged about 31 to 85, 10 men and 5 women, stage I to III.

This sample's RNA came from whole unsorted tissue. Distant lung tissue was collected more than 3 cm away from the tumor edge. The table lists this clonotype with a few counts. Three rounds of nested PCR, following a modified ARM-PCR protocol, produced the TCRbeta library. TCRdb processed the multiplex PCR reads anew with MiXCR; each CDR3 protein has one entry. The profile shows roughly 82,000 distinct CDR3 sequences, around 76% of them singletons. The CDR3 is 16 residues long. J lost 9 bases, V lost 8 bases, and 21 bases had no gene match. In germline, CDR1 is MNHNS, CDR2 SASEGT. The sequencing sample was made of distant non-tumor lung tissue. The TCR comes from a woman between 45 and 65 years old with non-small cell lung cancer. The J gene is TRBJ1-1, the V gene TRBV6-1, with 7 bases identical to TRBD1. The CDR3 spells CASREAEVRGINKAFF. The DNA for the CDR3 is TGTGCCAGCCGGGAAGCCGAAGTCAGGGGGATCAACAAAGCTTTCTTT.